These 22 T cell receptor beta chains were sequenced from one sample in a study of blood T cells in healthy people across ages. The use of a sample-barcoded 5' primer and a J-beta primer mix characterized a second PCR of roughly 6 to 11 cycles. TCRdb ran MiXCR on the 5' RACE reads and lists one entry per CDR3 protein. The sample holds about 2 million distinct CDR3 sequences; 40% to 55% are singletons and the top ten take around 2.1%. The sample consisted of blood. Source of these receptors: a woman aged 40 to 55 in good health.

CDR3 DNA sequence: TGCAGTGCTAGTACGGCGGGGGGGCCGACCTACAATGAGCAGTTCTTC. As protein: CSASTAGGPTYNEQFF. The rearrangement joins TRBV20-1 to TRBJ2-1; 9 bases are a match to TRBD2. Germline CDR1 is DFQATT and CDR2 is SNEGSKA (reference sequence). J gave up 2 bases and V 3 bases, and 8 bases lay outside the gene matches. This CDR3 comprises 16 residues.

This clonotype was picked up a small number of times. This rearrangement joins TRBV2 to TRBJ2-1; 14 positions match TRBD2. The V gene end was trimmed by 7 bases and the J gene end by 5 bases; junction bases not matched to a gene: 4. The CDR3 is 15 amino acids. The germline gives CDR1 SNHLY, CDR2 FYNNEI. The CDR3 bases are TGTGCCAGCACTCCGGGACTAGCGGGGGACAATGAGCAGTTCTTC. This encodes CASTPGLAGDNEQFF.

The DNA of the CDR3 is TGTGCCAGCAGCCAAGAGAAGGCGGGTTCTCGTCAATACAATGAGCAGTTCTTC. It translates to CASSQEKAGSRQYNEQFF. The V gene is TRBV3-1, the J gene TRBJ2-1, with a tentative D call TRBD2 (5 bases). Trimming took off 0 bases at V and 4 bases at J, with 19 bases between the two ends. CDR1 is LGHDT and CDR2 is YNNKEL in the germline V gene (reference sequence). The CDR3 has 18 residues.

This rearrangement joins TRBV10-3 to TRBJ1-2; D unclear. The CDR3 spans 15 residues. Germline-derived CDR1 and CDR2 are ENHRY and SYGVKD. The V end lost 6 bases, the J end lost 2 bases, and 16 bases lay between the germline ends. The CDR3 DNA is TGTGCCATCAGCGAGAGGAACATCTTGAACTATGGCTACACCTTC. It specifies CAISERNILNYGYTF.

This chain connects TRBV9 to TRBJ2-1; 9 bases fit TRBD2. CDR1 and CDR2 from the germline V gene are SGDLS and YYNGEE. The CDR3 loop spans 16 amino acids. V lost 1 base to trimming and J lost 6 bases; unmatched junction nucleotides: 8. CDR3 amino acids: CASSVPRAGGPNEQFF. CDR3 bases: TGTGCCAGCAGCGTACCTCGAGCGGGGGGCCCCAATGAGCAGTTCTTC.

This clonotype has just a few counts. J is TRBJ2-4 and V is TRBV7-2; 7 bases agree with TRBD1. The CDR3 contains 15 residues. V lost 1 base to trimming and J lost 7 bases; unmatched junction nucleotides: 7. Germline loops: CDR1 SGHTA, CDR2 FQGNSA. CDR3 in DNA: TGTGCCAGCAGCTTAGATGAGACAGGGTCGAACATTCAGTACTTC. Its translation: CASSLDETGSNIQYF.

The V and J genes are TRBV15 and TRBJ2-1; D is ambiguous. The CDR3 has 16 amino acids. Deletions cut 5 bases from V and 0 bases from J, with 14 bases between. The germline CDR1 and CDR2 sequences are LNHNV and YYDKDF (reference sequence). In DNA, the CDR3 is TGTGCCACCAGCGACTCGACGATCCGCTCCTACAATGAGCAGTTCTTC. Protein: CATSDSTIRSYNEQFF.

CDR3 in DNA: TGTGCCAGCAGCCAGAACGTTGGAAGCTATGGCTACACCTTC. This encodes CASSQNVGSYGYTF. This chain links TRBV12-3 or TRBV12-4 with TRBJ1-2; D is undetermined. V shed 6 bases and J shed 4 bases, with 15 bases lying between them. The length of the CDR3 is 14 residues.

Concerning this clonotype itself: At one end, the junction sequence differs from germline, possibly due to a read error. The chain joins TRBV7-2 to TRBJ2-3, with D tentatively TRBD2 (5 bases). The CDR3 sequence is 16 residues long. Germline CDR1 and CDR2: SGHTA and FQGNSA. CDR3 in DNA: TGTGCCAGCAGCTTAGCGCCGGGAATGAGCACAGACACGCGGTATTTT. It is translated as CASSLAPGMSTDTRYF.

This clonotype was seen just once. The V gene is TRBV4-3, the J gene TRBJ2-7; D might be TRBD1 (7 bases). Germline V gene lookup returns CDR1 LGHNA and CDR2 YSLEER. With 3 bases removed from V and 4 bases from J, the gap between germline ends came to 16 bases. The CDR3 loop spans 15 amino acids. The CDR3 DNA follows: TGCGCCAGCAGCCAGGGGAGGACAGGAGTTTACGAGCAGTACTTC. Translated: CASSQGRTGVYEQYF.

J is TRBJ1-5 and V is TRBV6-2 or TRBV6-3; no clear D gene. The ends were cut back, 6 bases at V and 9 bases at J, with 15 bases in the middle. The germline V gene has CDR1 MNHEY and CDR2 SVGEGT. This CDR3 is built from 13 residues. CDR3 bases: TGTGCCAGCAGACCGACAATTCCGAGGCCCCAGCATTTT. Translated: CASRPTIPRPQHF.

The chain joins TRBV7-6 to TRBJ2-1, with 7 bases aligning to TRBD1. Losses at the gene ends were 8 bases for V and 0 bases for J; bases not matched to a gene: 7. CDR1 and CDR2 (germline): SGHVS, FNYEAQ. The CDR3 is 15 amino acids. The CDR3 sequence is CASANRGSSYNEQFF. For the CDR3, the DNA is TGTGCCAGCGCGAACAGGGGAAGCTCCTACAATGAGCAGTTCTTC.

V gene TRBV6-1 combines with J gene TRBJ2-1, with TRBD2 matching 9 bases. The germline CDR1 and CDR2 sequences are MNHNS and SASEGT. This CDR3 region has 15 residues. V shed 3 bases, J shed 9 bases, and the junction held 9 bases outside the gene matches. CDR3 residues: CASSDAGGQLGEQFF. The CDR3 DNA reads TGTGCCAGCAGTGACGCGGGGGGGCAATTGGGTGAGCAGTTCTTC.

This clonotype appeared a single time. The CDR3 reads CSVYGRRGRTSTGETQYF. Written as DNA, the CDR3 is TGCAGCGTTTATGGGAGGCGGGGCCGGACTAGCACGGGAGAGACCCAGTACTTC. The rearrangement uses TRBV29-1 and TRBJ2-7; 8 nucleotides align to TRBD2. With the DNA end fitting TRBJ2-5 better, the J assignment may be wrong. The CDR3 is 18 amino acids. Germline V gene sequence: CDR1 SQVTM, CDR2 ANQGSEA.

This chain links TRBV7-2 with TRBJ2-5; 7 positions agree with TRBD1. Losses at the gene ends were 7 bases for V and 8 bases for J; bases not matched to a gene: 13. CDR3 length equals 14 residues. Germline V gene data show CDR1 as SGHTA and CDR2 as FQGNSA. The CDR3 here is CASTQRGQGVTQYF. The CDR3, as DNA: TGTGCCAGCACCCAGAGGGGGCAGGGAGTCACCCAGTACTTC.

V gene TRBV15 combines with J gene TRBJ1-2; weak D call: TRBD1 (5 bases). Between the trimmed V and J ends, which lost 0 bases and 4 bases, there was a span of 15 bases. This CDR3 is built from 16 residues. Germline CDR1 is LNHNV and CDR2 is YYDKDF (reference sequence). CDR3: CATSRDLGYQGYGYTF. Here the CDR3 DNA reads TGTGCCACCAGCAGAGATCTTGGGTATCAGGGCTATGGCTACACCTTC.

Only a few counts were recorded for this clonotype. The CDR3 nucleotides are TGTGCCAGCAGTAAAGGGCCTAAAAACATTCAGTACTTC. It translates to CASSKGPKNIQYF. This chain uses TRBV25-1 with TRBJ2-4, with D uncertain. Trimming pared 5 bases from V and 4 bases from J, leaving 9 bases between. Germline V CDR1 and CDR2: MGHDK, SYGVNS. CDR3 length: 13 amino acids.

J is TRBJ2-3 and V is TRBV29-1, with 15 bases fitting TRBD2. With 5 bases clipped from V and 0 bases from J, the junction kept 3 bases outside the gene matches. CDR1 is SQVTM and CDR2 is ANQGSEA in the germline V gene. This CDR3 region has 16 residues. The CDR3 region is CSVTGTSGGSTDTQYF. In DNA form, the CDR3 reads TGCAGCGTTACCGGGACTAGCGGGGGGAGCACAGATACGCAGTATTTT.

The chain links TRBV10-3 to TRBJ2-7; D possibly uses TRBD1 or TRBD2 (5 bases each). The CDR3 sequence is 14 residues long. Germline values: CDR1 ENHRY, CDR2 SYGVKD. V was clipped by 6 bases and J by 0 bases, with 12 bases between them. This chain's CDR3 is CAIRGTASSYEQYF. The CDR3 nucleotides read TGTGCCATCAGAGGGACGGCTAGCTCCTACGAGCAGTACTTC.

The genes are TRBV7-2 and TRBJ2-3, with a weak D call TRBD2 (5 bases). The CDR3 runs to 16 residues. With 0 bases removed from V and 4 bases from J, the gap between germline ends came to 14 bases. Germline lookup yields CDR1 SGHTA and CDR2 FQGNSA. Written as DNA, the CDR3 is TGTGCCAGCAGCTTAGCTGGCGGGCCGGTCGCAGATACGCAGTATTTT. Its protein product is CASSLAGGPVADTQYF.

The chain has TRBV9 and TRBJ2-6; D is ambiguous. The V end was cut by 0 bases, the J end by 1 base, with 8 bases between. Germline-derived CDR1 and CDR2 are SGDLS and YYNGEE. This CDR3 is built from 16 residues. The CDR3 loop reads CASSVDTVSGANVLTF. For the CDR3, the DNA is TGTGCCAGCAGCGTAGATACGGTTTCTGGGGCCAACGTCCTGACTTTC.

The sample holds a few counts of this clonotype. The gene calls are TRBV7-2 and TRBJ2-3, with D unresolved. In germline, CDR1 is SGHTA, CDR2 FQGNSA. The ends were cut back, 7 bases at V and 4 bases at J, with 9 bases in the middle. This CDR3 is 12 amino acids long. In nucleotides, the CDR3 is TGTGCCAGCATCCACGTAGCAGATACGCAGTATTTT. Translation gives CASIHVADTQYF.